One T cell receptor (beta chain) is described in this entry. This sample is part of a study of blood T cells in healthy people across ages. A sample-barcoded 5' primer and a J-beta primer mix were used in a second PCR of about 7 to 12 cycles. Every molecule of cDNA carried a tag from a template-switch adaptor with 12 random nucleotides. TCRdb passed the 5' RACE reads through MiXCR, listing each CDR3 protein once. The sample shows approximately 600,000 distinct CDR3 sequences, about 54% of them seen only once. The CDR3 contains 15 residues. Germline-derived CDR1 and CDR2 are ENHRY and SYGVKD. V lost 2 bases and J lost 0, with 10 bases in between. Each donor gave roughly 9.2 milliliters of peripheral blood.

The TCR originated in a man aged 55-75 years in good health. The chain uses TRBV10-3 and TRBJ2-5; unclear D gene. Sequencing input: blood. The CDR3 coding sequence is TGTGCCATCAGTGAGGCCCTATTAAACCAAGAGACCCAGTACTTC. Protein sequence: CAISEALLNQETQYF.